Listed below are T cell receptor beta chains from one sample, sequenced in a study of CD8+ T cells in alopecia areata. Libraries were prepared by immunoSEQ multiplex PCR; TCRdb keeps only in-frame clonotypes and omits some of them. Here the sample spans about 70,000 clones, around half being singletons. Here the sequenced sample was CD8+ T cells sorted from blood, taken at week 0. These receptors all stem from a human donor with alopecia areata. Both conserved end residues are part of each CDR3.

j_call: TRBJ2-5; v_call: TRBV5-1; cdr3_length: 15; cdr3_aa: CASSMFWGRVETQYF
j_call: TRBJ2-1; v_call: TRBV30; cdr3_length: 13; cdr3_aa: CAWSVRHYNEQFF
j_call: TRBJ2-7; v_call: TRBV7-6; cdr3_length: 13; cdr3_aa: CASSQSPVDEQYF
j_call: TRBJ2-7; v_call: TRBV27; cdr3_length: 15; cdr3_aa: CASSLSASIGGEQYF
j_call: TRBJ2-1; v_call: TRBV18; cdr3_length: 12; cdr3_aa: CASSPPDNEQFF
j_call: TRBJ2-5; v_call: TRBV7-9; cdr3_length: 17; cdr3_aa: CASSQDYHGTWQETQYF
j_call: TRBJ2-5; v_call: TRBV29-1; cdr3_length: 15; cdr3_aa: CSVNGLGSYQETQYF
j_call: TRBJ2-3; v_call: TRBV19; cdr3_length: 12; cdr3_aa: CASSMIGTGSCF
j_call: TRBJ2-7; v_call: TRBV11-2; cdr3_length: 15; cdr3_aa: CASSLGGTDVYEQYF
j_call: TRBJ2-1; v_call: TRBV7-7; cdr3_length: 16; cdr3_aa: CASSLAAGGAYNEQFF
j_call: TRBJ2-3; v_call: TRBV5-1; cdr3_length: 19; cdr3_aa: CASSFEGLAGVASTDTQYF
j_call: TRBJ2-7; v_call: TRBV2; cdr3_length: 15; cdr3_aa: CASRVMQVPAYEQYF
j_call: TRBJ2-3; v_call: TRBV5-5; cdr3_length: 15; cdr3_aa: CASSLEPRATDTQYF
j_call: TRBJ1-5; v_call: TRBV7-9; cdr3_length: 13; cdr3_aa: CASSPGGGQPQHF
j_call: TRBJ2-1; v_call: TRBV9; cdr3_length: 16; cdr3_aa: CASSVSGTGFVYEQFF
j_call: TRBJ2-3; v_call: TRBV30; cdr3_length: 14; cdr3_aa: CAWSEVLSTDTQYF
j_call: TRBJ2-7; v_call: TRBV30; cdr3_length: 14; cdr3_aa: CAWSVAGGAHEQYF
j_call: TRBJ2-7; v_call: TRBV6-6; cdr3_length: 13; cdr3_aa: CASTFQGSYEQYF
j_call: TRBJ1-2; v_call: TRBV2; cdr3_length: 15; cdr3_aa: CASSSPGQGTYGYTF
j_call: TRBJ2-2; v_call: TRBV29-1; cdr3_length: 16; cdr3_aa: CSVWTSGTVNTGELFF
j_call: TRBJ2-5; v_call: TRBV27; cdr3_length: 11; cdr3_aa: CASRSGRTQYF
j_call: TRBJ2-7; v_call: TRBV5-6; cdr3_length: 13; cdr3_aa: CASSLTTSYEQYF
j_call: TRBJ1-5; v_call: TRBV7-2; cdr3_length: 14; cdr3_aa: CASSPPGGNQPQHF
j_call: TRBJ1-5; v_call: TRBV7-8; cdr3_length: 16; cdr3_aa: CASSLASPNSNQPQHF
j_call: TRBJ2-7; v_call: TRBV11-2; cdr3_length: 13; cdr3_aa: CASDGPPTYEQYF
j_call: TRBJ2-3; v_call: TRBV6-5; cdr3_length: 14; cdr3_aa: CASSSYLSTDTQYF
j_call: TRBJ1-1; v_call: TRBV15; cdr3_length: 15; cdr3_aa: CATSSKIRGVTEAFF
j_call: TRBJ2-2; v_call: TRBV30; cdr3_length: 14; cdr3_aa: CAWSGTSGNEELFF
j_call: TRBJ2-2; v_call: TRBV19; cdr3_length: 14; cdr3_aa: CASSFARNTGELFF
j_call: TRBJ2-7; v_call: TRBV15; cdr3_length: 12; cdr3_aa: CATGTGAYEQYF
j_call: TRBJ2-7; v_call: TRBV10-1; cdr3_length: 14; cdr3_aa: CASITGRGSYEQYF
j_call: TRBJ2-5; v_call: TRBV6-1; cdr3_length: 15; cdr3_aa: CASSGTTGDSETQYF
j_call: TRBJ2-1; v_call: TRBV13; cdr3_length: 13; cdr3_aa: CATGSGAGNEQFF
j_call: TRBJ2-1; v_call: TRBV7-9; cdr3_length: 12; cdr3_aa: CASSLPGNEQFF
j_call: TRBJ2-5; v_call: TRBV6-5; cdr3_length: 13; cdr3_aa: CASSRRVRETQYF
j_call: TRBJ1-4; v_call: TRBV14; cdr3_length: 15; cdr3_aa: CASSARDRGNEKLFF
j_call: .; v_call: TRBV7-9; cdr3_length: 13; cdr3_aa: CASSHGTDYEQYF
j_call: TRBJ2-5; v_call: TRBV7-8; cdr3_length: 14; cdr3_aa: CATKWRISKETQYF
j_call: TRBJ2-7; v_call: TRBV29-1; cdr3_length: 16; cdr3_aa: CSTMGRVDEGSYEQYF
j_call: TRBJ2-3; v_call: TRBV2; cdr3_length: 14; cdr3_aa: CASSEVGSMDTQYF
j_call: TRBJ2-3; v_call: TRBV12-2; cdr3_length: 15; cdr3_aa: CASRFPTGHRDTQYF
j_call: TRBJ2-7; v_call: TRBV2; cdr3_length: 14; cdr3_aa: CASQSVFTPYEQYF
j_call: TRBJ1-2; v_call: TRBV29-1; cdr3_length: 12; cdr3_aa: CSVEDSSYGYTF
j_call: TRBJ1-1; v_call: TRBV27; cdr3_length: 13; cdr3_aa: CASSLSWHTEAFF
j_call: TRBJ2-3; v_call: TRBV29-1; cdr3_length: 17; cdr3_aa: CSVVGSSGSLSTDTQYF
j_call: TRBJ2-3; v_call: TRBV5-6; cdr3_length: 13; cdr3_aa: CASRKGTTDTQYF
j_call: TRBJ2-1; v_call: TRBV9; cdr3_length: 12; cdr3_aa: CASGGLVDEQFF
j_call: TRBJ2-5; v_call: TRBV7-9; cdr3_length: 15; cdr3_aa: CASSSQADIQETQYF
j_call: TRBJ2-7; v_call: TRBV7-9; cdr3_length: 14; cdr3_aa: CASSFPAGGPGEYF
j_call: TRBJ2-2; v_call: TRBV27; cdr3_length: 14; cdr3_aa: CASSPYGNTGELFF
j_call: TRBJ2-1; v_call: TRBV2; cdr3_length: 14; cdr3_aa: CASSKTESYNEQFF
j_call: TRBJ2-2; v_call: TRBV5-1; cdr3_length: 13; cdr3_aa: CASSSFPTGELFF
j_call: TRBJ2-2; v_call: TRBV7-3; cdr3_length: 16; cdr3_aa: CASSLFSASGTGELFF
j_call: TRBJ2-2; v_call: TRBV4-1; cdr3_length: 15; cdr3_aa: CASSQGTRVGGELFF